Given below is one TCR beta chain in context. Its binding antigen is unknown. No base qualities exist here, and no much larger clone lies one base off it. The cohort was made up of around 720 healthy bone marrow donors. At the time of sampling, every cohort member was nominally healthy, though immune exposures that went unrecorded were likely present. The donor was CMV seropositive and belonged to the group of about 290 seropositive cohort members. Every donor gave a peripheral blood sample, and the peripheral blood mononuclear cells from that sample were used for TCR beta sequencing. Genomic DNA was extracted from the blood cell samples with the Qiagen DNeasy Blood Extraction Kit. The entry originates in a study of cytomegalovirus exposure and HLA in healthy donors (dated by TCRdb to 2017 to 2019). In terms of the full investigation: An earlier analysis of under 600 of the donors reported 250 to 350 Gb of sequence data and 117 million unique TCR beta sequences from 150 million to 200 million T cells. To predict cytomegalovirus infection status, the study combined high-throughput TCR immunosequencing, statistical association of individual TCRs with disease status, and machine learning. To decide whether each TCR beta V gene segment behaved as functional or pseudogenic, an earlier analysis of some 580 of the donors relied on high-throughput TCR beta sequencing. All discovery cohort repertoires had been generated on a single sequencing platform. Both class I and class II loci were covered by HLA typing, at four-digit resolution. A later analysis re-analyzed previously published TCR beta repertoires from hundreds of donors and added high-resolution HLA genotyping to study TCR occurrence patterns. Rather than drawing on any new phenotypic data, the later analysis identified candidate immune exposures from TCR beta sequences and the way those sequences occurred across donors. Among the approximately 400 genotyped donors, approximately 77% belonged to the genetic ancestry cluster associated with self-reported Caucasian donors. Roughly five DR-DQ haplotypes were handled as single units for association and clustering, since linkage in the cohort was strong. Roughly 310 gigabases of sequencing data and 80 million or so unique TCR sequences were included in an early release covering roughly 600 HLA-typed donors. The study aimed to test whether cataloging public T cell receptors could reveal signatures of past pathogen exposure. A separate validation cohort of 90 to 150 different subjects was used in addition to the 666-subject first cohort. Donor age, sex, ethnicity and CMV serostatus were collected together with the repertoire data. Among a few hundred genotyped donors of the cohort, an average of around 240,000 unique TCR beta nucleotide sequences were sequenced per donor, roughly 18% of them non-productive. A later genetic analysis took genome-wide SNP genotypes for about 55% of the roughly 670 donors and used that subset as a discovery cohort. The study used immunosequencing to profile the T cell repertoires of 666 subjects and linked those repertoires to cytomegalovirus serostatus. The number of typed donors differed by locus: about 620-640 for A, B, C, DRB1 and DQB1; some 500 for DQA1; approximately 600 for DPA1; and about 470 for DPB1.

Overall study outcomes, separate from this receptor: In an earlier analysis of several hundred of the donors, most TCR beta V segments were observed in productive rearrangements about 87% or about 30% of the time, broadly matching IMGT annotations. Most TCR sequences were seen in very few donors, while some public TCRs were found in many individuals. According to a later genetic analysis, donors in an Asian-associated ancestry cluster had fewer N-insertions in productive TCRs than the approximately 650-donor mean. Correlated functional status among segregating V segments might be attributable to linkage disequilibrium, but an unknown experimental factor could not be ruled out. HLA typing was unavailable for some donors at each locus, so association tests used only the typed subset. In a later analysis, HLA-associated TCR beta chains were found to be more clonally expanded and to have lower generation probabilities than equally common non-associated chains. In this cohort, only TCR beta chains were sequenced, and detectable features were limited by the absence of alpha or paired-chain data. A further reported finding was that TCR beta sequences accurately predicted the HLA-A and HLA-B alleles for most subjects in the first cohort. An association between a missense DCLRE1C variant and V-gene and J-gene trimming of TCR beta chains was found in a later genetic analysis and replicated in an independent cohort. The authors suggested that the approach could potentially be generalized to other disease states and immunological phenotypes. The sequencing pipeline was judged likely to have produced a cluster of highly shared sequence variants as a technical artifact. The earlier analysis of 450 to 700 of the donors excluded around 17 rarely observed V segments, including chromosome 9 orphons, because counts were too low. The study gave a list of 150 to 200 TCR beta chains associated with cytomegalovirus. The classifier was reported to diagnose cytomegalovirus status with high specificity and sensitivity in both the original and validation cohorts. In a later analysis, TCR association rates were found to vary across HLA loci, with the most associated TCRs seen for DRB1 alleles and the fewest for HLA-C alleles. Sequencing depth was assumed to be roughly uniform across donors in the presence/absence analyses, though that assumption may not hold. At a false discovery rate of 0.05, a later analysis linked 15,000 to 20,000 TCR beta sequences to specific HLA alleles. Some IMGT-functional V segments, including TRBV6-2 and TRBV6-3, could not be distinguished by the 87-base-pair reads and were therefore excluded. A later analysis reported that several top co-occurrence clusters appeared linked to parvovirus B19, influenza, CMV and Epstein-Barr virus. Most CMV-associated TCR beta chains appeared to be HLA-restricted in a later analysis, and the HLA associations seemed to be driven largely by CMV exposure. Assigning TCR associations to individual alleles was difficult when HLA alleles, especially DR and DQ, strongly co-occurred. In vitro tests confirmed that three of the cytomegalovirus-associated TCR beta chains recognize cytomegalovirus antigens. The only immune exposure information available for the cohort was CMV serostatus.

The library came from the immunoSEQ multiplex PCR assay. The multiplex PCR relied on a mix of 60 forward primers for TCR Vbeta segments and 13 reverse primers for TCR Jbeta segments. A multiplex PCR assay on genomic DNA amplified the CDR3 region of rearranged TCR beta genes. The Illumina HiSeq System was used to sequence the amplified TCR beta libraries as 87-base-pair reads. In the original analysis: A later analysis tallied 75 million to 95 million unique TCR beta chains across the roughly 610 repertoires, and some 10 million of those chains were shared by two or more donors. Raw reads were error-corrected and collapsed into unique sequences with a nearest-neighbor algorithm that merged closely related sequences to remove PCR and sequencing errors. To assign V, D and J gene segments, CDR3 sequences were aligned to IMGT reference sequences. For a sequence to be retained, at least a six-nucleotide match to both a V gene segment and a J gene segment was required. A rearrangement was called productive if the CDR3 had no stop codons and remained in frame with V and J, and every other rearrangement was called non-productive. CDR3 was defined by IMGT convention, running from the second conserved V-encoded cysteine to the conserved J-encoded phenylalanine. The earlier analysis of roughly 590 of the donors excluded sequences that lacked an unambiguous match to a single V gene segment. In an earlier analysis of more than 500 of the donors, a V segment was called functional when productive rearrangements were above 56.7%, and segregating when the standard deviation between donors exceeded 5%. A statistical classification framework was developed to diagnose cytomegalovirus status using the catalog of TCR beta chain sequences. In a later analysis, V and J genes were assigned by comparing TCR nucleotide sequences against IMGT/GENE-DB human TR gene sequences. Using the TCRdist pipeline, a later analysis assigned CDR3 sequences along with most-parsimonious VDJ recombination scenarios. In a later analysis, every TCR beta chain was defined by the combination of its CDR3 amino acid sequence and its V-gene family, and reads without a unique V-gene family were dropped. As a way to deal with suspected cross-contamination and a sequencing artifact, a later analysis dropped roughly 620 nucleotide sequences that were highly shared and had low generation probability. In a later analysis, a clonal expansion index for each public chain was calculated from normalized within-repertoire ranks of inferred template counts. In a later analysis, generation probabilities were computed using a VDJ recombination model fitted to out-of-frame rearrangements, and the results were checked against IGoR. Hypergeometric tests were used in a later analysis to score TCR-TCR, TCR-HLA and TCR-CMV co-occurrence, with a repertoire-size bias correction applied to the TCR pairs. A later analysis estimated false discovery rates by permuting HLA or CMV assignments 20 times. In a later analysis, co-occurring TCRs were grouped with DBSCAN, and TCRdist sequence similarity was added when clustering was performed within HLA-allele-positive subsets. Repertoires with fewer than 30,000 or more than 120,000 public chains were left out of co-occurrence clustering, as were about 5 repertoires with anomalous nucleotide sharing. This immuneACCESS table, as held by TCRdb, lists in-frame sequences with V and J called but not all clones. Of the missing ones, under half trace to an unresolved V gene in checked studies; the others have no known cause. The DNA gave D and trimming, while V, J and clone size come from that table. This sample gives roughly 200,000 clones in total; approximately 80% of them show up just once. The ten largest clones add up to 3.4% of the sample.

After removal of 3 bases from V and 3 bases from J, the junction retains 11 bases not matched to a gene. CDR1 is given as SGHVS and CDR2 as FQNEAQ, both from the germline V gene. Counted from cysteine to phenylalanine, this CDR3 has 18 amino acids. This entry keeps only the CDR3 DNA: 54 bases, framed from base 1. The sequence links TRBV7-8 to TRBJ2-3; 11 of the junction bases match TRBD2. This receptor was identified in a man in his forties or fifties in good health and CMV-seropositive. The sequencing input was PBMCs. The encoded CDR3 is CASSLSPGTSGYTDTQYF. The DNA is TGTGCCAGCAGCTTGTCCCCCGGGACTAGCGGTTATACAGATACGCAGTATTTT.